This passage covers 6 T cell receptor beta chains from one sample sequenced in a study of control samples from healthy donors and cancer patients. Sequencing was performed with immunoSEQ multiplex PCR; in TCRdb, only in-frame clones are kept and a portion is missing. In the table there are over 100,000 clones, around 92% of which are singletons. What was sequenced was blood. The source is a woman between 50 and 59 years old in good health.

The chain joins TRBV5-1 to TRBJ1-6, with D possibly being TRBD1 (6 bases). Trimming removed 2 bases from V and 10 bases from J, with 10 bases in between. Germline V CDR1 and CDR2: SGHRS, YFSETQ. The CDR3 is 13 residues long. In DNA, the CDR3 is TGCGCCAGCAGCTTAACAGGGTACTCACCCCTCCACTTT. It codes for CASSLTGYSPLHF.

This clone has only one observation. V is TRBV11-3 and J is TRBJ2-1; D gene uncertain. Germline V gene data show CDR1 as SGHNT and CDR2 as YENEEA. This CDR3 has 14 residues. The V gene lost 1 base and the J gene lost 8 bases, with 12 bases spanning the gap. The CDR3 DNA reads as TGTGCCAGCAGCTTAGGTATGACCGTAGATGAGCAGTTCTTC. Its translation: CASSLGMTVDEQFF. Full variable domain (outside the CDR3, taken from reference TRBV11-3 and TRBJ2-1): EAGVVQSPRYKIIEKKQPVAFWCNPISGHNTLYWYLQNLGQGPELLIRYENEEAVDDSQLPKDRFSAERLKGVDSTLKIQPAELGDSAVYLCASSLGMTVDEQFFGPGTRLTVL.

This chain uses TRBV28 with TRBJ1-5, with 10 nucleotides matching TRBD1. Germline trimming cut 5 bases from V and 7 bases from J; bases unmatched to any gene: 8. Germline CDR1 and CDR2: MDHEN and SYDVKM. CDR3 length equals 15 residues. CDR3 region: CASSPGDRGNQPQHF. CDR3 nucleotides: TGTGCCAGCAGTCCGGGGGACAGGGGAAACCAGCCCCAGCATTTT.

The chain recombines TRBV30 with TRBJ1-6; D is ambiguous. CDR1 is GTSNPN, CDR2 SVGIG, per germline (reference sequence). V lost 3 bases and J 0 bases, leaving 15 bases between the germline ends. The CDR3 runs 17 residues. Here the CDR3 reads CAWSDGALASYNSPLHF. DNA of the CDR3: TGTGCCTGGAGCGACGGAGCCCTAGCCTCCTATAATTCACCCCTCCACTTT.

The chain recombines TRBV27 with TRBJ2-1; possible D gene TRBD2, 6 bases. Germline V lookup: CDR1 MNHEY, CDR2 SMNVEV (reference sequence). V lost 3 bases to trimming and J lost 8 bases, with 17 bases between them. This CDR3 region has 15 residues. The CDR3 DNA reads TGTGCCAGCAGTTTTAAAGCGGGCTTGGAAGATGAGCAGTTCTTC. Translated, it gives CASSFKAGLEDEQFF.

The chain's CDR3 is CASRGGTYEETQYF. Here the CDR3 DNA reads TGTGCCAGCAGGGGAGGTACCTACGAAGAGACCCAGTACTTC. The V call is TRBV2, the J call TRBJ2-5; perhaps TRBD2 as D (6 bases). V was trimmed by 6 bases and J by 3 bases, leaving 14 bases between them. The CDR3 covers 14 residues. CDR1 SNHLY and CDR2 FYNNEI come from the germline V gene.